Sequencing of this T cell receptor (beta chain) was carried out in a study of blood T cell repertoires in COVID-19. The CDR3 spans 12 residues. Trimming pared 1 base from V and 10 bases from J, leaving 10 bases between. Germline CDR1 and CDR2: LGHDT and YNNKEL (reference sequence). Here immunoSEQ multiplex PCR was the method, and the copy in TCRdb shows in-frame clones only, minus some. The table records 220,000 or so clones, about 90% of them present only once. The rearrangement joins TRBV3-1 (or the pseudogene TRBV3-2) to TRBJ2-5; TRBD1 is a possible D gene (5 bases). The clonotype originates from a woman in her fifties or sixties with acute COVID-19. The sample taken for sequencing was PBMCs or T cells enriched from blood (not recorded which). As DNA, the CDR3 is TGTGCCAGCAGCCAAGGTCAGGGAAACCAGTACTTC. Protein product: CASSQGQGNQYF.